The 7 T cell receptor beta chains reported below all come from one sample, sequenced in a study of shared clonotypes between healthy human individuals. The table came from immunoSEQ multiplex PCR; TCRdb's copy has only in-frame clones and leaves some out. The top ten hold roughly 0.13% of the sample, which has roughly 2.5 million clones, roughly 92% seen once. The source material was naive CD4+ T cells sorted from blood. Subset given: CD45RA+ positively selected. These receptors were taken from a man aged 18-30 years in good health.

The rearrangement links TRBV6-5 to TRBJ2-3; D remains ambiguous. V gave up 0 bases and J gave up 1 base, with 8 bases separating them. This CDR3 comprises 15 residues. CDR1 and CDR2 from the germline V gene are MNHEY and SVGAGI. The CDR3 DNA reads TGTGCCAGCAGTTACTCGATTGCTGGCACAGATACGCAGTATTTT. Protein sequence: CASSYSIAGTDTQYF.

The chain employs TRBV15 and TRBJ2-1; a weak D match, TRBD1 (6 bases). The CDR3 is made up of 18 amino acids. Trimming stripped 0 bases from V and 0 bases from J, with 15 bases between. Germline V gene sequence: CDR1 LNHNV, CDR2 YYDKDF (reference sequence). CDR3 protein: CATSRDLSGTSSYNEQFF. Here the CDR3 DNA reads TGTGCCACCAGCAGAGATCTCTCAGGGACAAGCTCCTACAATGAGCAGTTCTTC.

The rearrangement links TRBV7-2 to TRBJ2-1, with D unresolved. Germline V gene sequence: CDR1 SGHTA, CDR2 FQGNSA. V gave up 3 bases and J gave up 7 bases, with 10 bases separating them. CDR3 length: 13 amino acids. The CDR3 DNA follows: TGTGCCAGCAGCTTTAATGCTGGGAATGAGCAGTTCTTC. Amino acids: CASSFNAGNEQFF.

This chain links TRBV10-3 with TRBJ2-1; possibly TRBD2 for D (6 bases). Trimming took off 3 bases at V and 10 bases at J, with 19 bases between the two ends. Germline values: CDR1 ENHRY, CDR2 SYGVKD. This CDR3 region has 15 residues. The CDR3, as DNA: TGTGCCATCAGTGACCCTAGTGGGTTTGGAGGGGAGCAGTTCTTC. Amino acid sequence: CAISDPSGFGGEQFF.

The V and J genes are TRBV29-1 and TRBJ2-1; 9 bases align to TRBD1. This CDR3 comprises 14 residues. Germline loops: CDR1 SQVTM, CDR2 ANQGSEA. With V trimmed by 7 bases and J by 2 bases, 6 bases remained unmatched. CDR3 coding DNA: TGCAGCGCGCCGGGACAGGGACCCTACAATGAGCAGTTCTTC. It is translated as CSAPGQGPYNEQFF.

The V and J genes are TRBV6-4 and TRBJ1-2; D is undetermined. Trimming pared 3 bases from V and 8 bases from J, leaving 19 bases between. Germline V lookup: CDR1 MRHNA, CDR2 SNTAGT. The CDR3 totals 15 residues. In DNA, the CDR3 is TGTGCCAGCAGTGAATGGGTTGGATCCCTGAACGGCTACACCTTC. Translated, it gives CASSEWVGSLNGYTF.

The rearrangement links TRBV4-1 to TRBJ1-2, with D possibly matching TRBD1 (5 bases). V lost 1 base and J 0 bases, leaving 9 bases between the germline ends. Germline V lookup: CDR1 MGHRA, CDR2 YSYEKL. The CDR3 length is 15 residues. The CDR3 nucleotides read TGCGCCAGCAGCCAAGCGGGACCAGCTAACTATGGCTACACCTTC. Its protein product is CASSQAGPANYGYTF.